The source of this T cell receptor beta chain is a study of T cells in Graves' hyperthyroidism and ophthalmopathy. Study results and limitations: The majority of expanded thyroid clonotypes above 0.001 also appeared in blood.

The CDR3 extends over 14 amino acids. V lost 0 bases and J lost 7, with 11 bases in between. CDR1 and CDR2 from the germline V gene are SGHRS and YFSETQ. Amplification of TCR beta CDR3 regions was performed using RNA transcripts as template. TCR CDR3 regions were first amplified by RT-PCR with HTBI primers. A single record per CDR3 protein comes from TCRdb applying MiXCR to the multiplex PCR reads. Seen here are approximately 590,000 distinct CDR3 sequences, 15% to 18% observed once, and the top ten hold less than 9.5%. This clonotype was counted many times. The antigen is not known. This receptor was taken from a woman between 25 and 40 years old with Graves' hyperthyroidism. The genes are TRBV5-1 and TRBJ2-1, with unresolved D. Sample: blood. The CDR3 here is CASSLGGIGNEQFF. The CDR3 nucleotides read TGCGCCAGCAGCTTGGGTGGGATCGGGAATGAGCAGTTCTTC.